Here is one TCR beta chain with its context. These data are taken from a study of T cell responses to AZD1222 COVID-19 vaccine. The method was immunoSEQ multiplex PCR; TCRdb's version includes in-frame clones alone and lacks a portion of them. The sample comprises roughly 140,000 clones, 80% to 95% of which are singletons, and around 1.8% rests with the top ten. This CDR3 contains 18 residues. CDR1 and CDR2 from the germline V gene are KGHDR and SFDVKD. Trimming took 7 bases from V and 3 from J, leaving 25 bases between them. The TCR originated in an adult in good health. The rearrangement links TRBV24-1 to TRBJ2-3; possible D gene TRBD1, 5 bases. The sequenced sample was peripheral blood, obtained on day 0 of AZD1222 vaccination. CDR3: CATRADPGQGSRTDTQYF. DNA of the CDR3: TGTGCCACCAGGGCTGATCCTGGGCAGGGATCTAGGACAGATACGCAGTATTTT.